What follows is one T cell receptor (beta chain) and its context. The data stem from a study of T cell responses to AZD1222 COVID-19 vaccine. Here immunoSEQ multiplex PCR was the method, and the copy in TCRdb shows in-frame clones only, minus some. The table has 70,000 to 100,000 clones, 80% to 95% seen once. CDR1 is SQVTM and CDR2 is ANQGSEA in the germline V gene. V shed 5 bases, J shed 6 bases, and the junction held 11 bases outside the gene matches. This CDR3 spans 15 amino acids. The sequence derives from an adult who received the AZD1222 COVID-19 vaccine. Sequenced here: peripheral blood, sampled 28 days after the second AZD1222 dose. The chain carries TRBV29-1 and TRBJ2-7; 12 positions match TRBD2. The CDR3 nucleotides are TGCAGCGTTTCTAGCGGGGGGGCCGGGGCTCGCGAGCAGTACTTC. This encodes CSVSSGGAGAREQYF.